This TCR beta chain was sequenced during a study of blood T cell repertoires in COVID-19. This clone appeared a single time. Original processing methods: The authors estimated nucleated cell counts from reference gene primer amplification. Sequencing was performed with immunoSEQ multiplex PCR; in TCRdb, only in-frame clones are kept and a portion is missing. The DNA gave D and trimming, while V, J and clone size come from that table. This table holds more than 80,000 clones, roughly nine tenths found once. The CDR3 has 15 amino acids. The V gene's germline CDR1 is MNHEY and CDR2 SMNVEV (reference sequence). V was clipped by 5 bases and J by 6 bases; unmatched bases: 8.

This receptor was identified in a human donor with active COVID-19. The donor label of this sample is uncertain. Sequenced sample: peripheral blood. The chain joins TRBV27 to TRBJ1-5, with TRBD1 matching over 9 bases. The CDR3 protein is CASSPTGQGFQPQHF. The CDR3 DNA reads TGTGCCAGCAGTCCAACGGGACAGGGCTTTCAGCCCCAGCATTTT.